A selection of T cell receptor beta chains follows, all from one sample in a study of T cell responses to AZD1222 COVID-19 vaccine. Sequenced by immunoSEQ multiplex PCR; TCRdb stores in-frame clones only, minus some. The repertoire holds roughly 100,000 clones, about 88% seen once, with about two fifths in the top ten. The sequencing here drew on peripheral blood, taken 28 days after the second AZD1222 dose. The receptors originated from an adult who received the AZD1222 COVID-19 vaccine. CDR3s include the opening cysteine and the closing phenylalanine or tryptophan. The D gene is left open where the match is weak.

13	TRBV3-1/TRBV3-2	TRBJ1-3	.	TGTGCCAGCAGCCAAGATCGTCGATACACCATATATTTT	CASSQDRRYTIYF
13	TRBV7-9	TRBJ1-2	.	TGTGCCAGCAGCACGGCCGGGACCCACCGCTACACCTTC	CASSTAGTHRYTF
13	TRBV11-2	TRBJ2-7	TRBD1	TGTGCCAGCAGCTTAGACAGGGGGAGAGAGCAGTACTTC	CASSLDRGREQYF
15	TRBV21-1	TRBJ2-7	.	TGTGCCAGCAGCAAATTTCGTGTCCAAACCATCAGCAGGAGCTTC	CASSKFRVQTISRSF
15	TRBV5-4	TRBJ2-7	.	TGTGCCAGCAGCTTGGGTCACACAGGGTTGTACGAGCAGTACTTC	CASSLGHTGLYEQYF
14	TRBV4-3	TRBJ2-7	.	TGCGCCAGCAGCGCCGGAAGGACCTCCTACGAGCAGTACTTC	CASSAGRTSYEQYF
14	TRBV10-3	TRBJ2-7	.	TGTGCCATCAGTGAGTTCGAGGGGTCGTACGAGCAGTACTTC	CAISEFEGSYEQYF
11	TRBV3-1/TRBV3-2	TRBJ2-7	.	TGTGCCAGCAGCCAGGCTTACGAGCAGTACTTC	CASSQAYEQYF
14	TRBV19	TRBJ2-7	.	TGTGCCAGTAGTATAGATCTAAGAGGAAACGAGCAGTACTTC	CASSIDLRGNEQYF
15	TRBV3-1/TRBV3-2	TRBJ2-7	TRBD1	TGTGCCAGCAGCCCGCGGACAGGGAAGAATCACGAGCAGTACTTC	CASSPRTGKNHEQYF
13	TRBV3-1/TRBV3-2	TRBJ1-1	TRBD1	TGTGCCAGCAGCCACGACAGGGGGCGGAAAGCTTTCTTT	CASSHDRGRKAFF
13	TRBV10-3	TRBJ2-7	TRBD2	TGTGCCATCAGCATAACTAGCGGCTACGAGCAGTACTTC	CAISITSGYEQYF
17	TRBV27	TRBJ1-3	.	TGTGCCAGCAGTTTATCGGCCCGTTGGGGCTCTGGAAACACCATATATTTT	CASSLSARWGSGNTIYF
15	TRBV4-2	TRBJ1-2	.	TGTGCCAGCAGCCAAGATACGGGGGTTAACTATGGCTACACCTTC	CASSQDTGVNYGYTF
14	TRBV28	TRBJ1-1	.	TGTGCCAGCATTAAATTCGGGTCAGCTAGGAAAGCTTTCTTT	CASIKFGSARKAFF
14	TRBV19	TRBJ2-1	TRBD2	TGTGCCAGTAGTACCTCGGGACTATTCAATGAGCAGTTCTTC	CASSTSGLFNEQFF
15	TRBV7-2	TRBJ2-5	TRBD2	TGTGCCAGCAGCTCCTTGGGACTACTACAAGAGACCCAGTACTTC	CASSSLGLLQETQYF
14	TRBV5-1	TRBJ2-1	.	TGCGCCAGCCACAAGGGGGGCGGGAAGAATGAGCAGTTCTTC	CASHKGGGKNEQFF
16	TRBV4-3	TRBJ1-5	.	TGCGCCAGCAGCCAAGGCGCCCGGGACCGAAATCAGCCCCAGCATTTT	CASSQGARDRNQPQHF
16	TRBV28	TRBJ2-7	TRBD1	TGTGCCAGCAGCAAACTAGGGGGCTCTCCCCCGCACGAGCAGTACTTC	CASSKLGGSPPHEQYF
16	TRBV7-8	TRBJ2-1	TRBD2	TGTGCCAGCAGCCCGACTAGCGGAGCCTCCTACAATGAGCAGTTCTTC	CASSPTSGASYNEQFF
15	TRBV14	TRBJ2-1	TRBD2	TGTGCCAGCAGCCAAAGCGGGGCCGGGAACAATGAGCAGTTCTTC	CASSQSGAGNNEQFF